One sample yielded the 19 T cell receptor beta chains listed below, sequenced in a study of long-term antiretroviral therapy in people with HIV. Version v3.0 of the immunoSEQ assay ran at survey level. Sequenced by immunoSEQ multiplex PCR; TCRdb stores in-frame clones only, minus some. The data hold more than 20,000 clones, with about 86% observed a single time. The source was unsorted PBMCs, collected 1.9 years after starting antiretroviral therapy. The receptors shown here come from a woman under 40 with HIV.

The chain recombines TRBV30 with TRBJ1-6; a weak D match, TRBD1 (6 bases). Trimming took off 5 bases at V and 7 bases at J, with 21 bases between the two ends. The germline gives CDR1 GTSNPN, CDR2 SVGIG (reference sequence). The length of the CDR3 is 16 residues. CDR3 amino acids: CAWDSQGWILNSPLHF. The DNA for the CDR3 is TGTGCCTGGGACTCACAGGGATGGATCCTCAATTCACCCCTCCACTTT.

This clone was found a few times. J is TRBJ1-6 and V is TRBV2, with D tentatively TRBD1 (5 bases). V dropped 8 bases and J dropped 10 bases, with 12 bases sitting between them. The CDR3 consists of 12 residues. CDR1 SNHLY and CDR2 FYNNEI come from the germline V gene. CDR3 sequence (DNA): TGTGCCAGCCGACGGGGGACCTCACCCCTCCACTTT. Its translation is CASRRGTSPLHF.

This clone was seen a few times. The chain is built from TRBV30 and TRBJ1-2; the D is unclear. Looked up from germline, CDR1 is GTSNPN and CDR2 is SVGIG (reference sequence). Trimming removed 8 bases at V and 12 bases at J, with 25 bases between. CDR3 length equals 13 residues. CDR3 region: CAAGREVIGLDTF. CDR3 DNA: TGTGCCGCCGGACGCGAGGTTATCGGGCTGGACACCTTC.

The J gene is TRBJ1-2, the V gene TRBV19, with D maybe TRBD1 (6 bases). The CDR3 length is 14 residues. Looked up from germline, CDR1 is LNHDA and CDR2 is SQIVND (reference sequence). Trimming stripped 5 bases from V and 6 bases from J, with 16 bases between. The CDR3: CASSSSDRNHGYTF. CDR3 coding DNA: TGTGCCAGTAGTTCTTCGGACAGAAACCATGGCTACACCTTC.

V usage is TRBV11-2 and J usage is TRBJ1-1, with TRBD1 as a possible D gene (5 bases). Trimming stripped 4 bases from V and 8 bases from J, with 23 bases between. Germline V gene sequence: CDR1 SGHAT, CDR2 FQNNGV. This CDR3 is built from 16 residues. For the CDR3, the DNA is TGTGCCAGCAGCTCCATCCGGGGCAATTCGCGGCTCGAAGCTTTCTTT. As protein: CASSSIRGNSRLEAFF.

The V and J genes are TRBV6-5 and TRBJ1-1, with a weak D call TRBD1 (5 bases). This CDR3 comprises 15 residues. V was shortened by 8 bases and J by 3 bases, with 19 bases between the two germline ends. Germline V gene sequence: CDR1 MNHEY, CDR2 SVGAGI. The DNA of the CDR3 is TGTGCCAGCCTCAAGGGGCAGGTAGGGGACACTGAAGCTTTCTTT. As protein: CASLKGQVGDTEAFF.

The chain links TRBV2 to TRBJ1-2; tentatively, D is TRBD1 (5 bases). Trimming shortened V by 5 bases and J by 3 bases, and 13 bases separated the two germline ends. Germline loops: CDR1 SNHLY, CDR2 FYNNEI. The CDR3 totals 14 residues. In DNA form, the CDR3 reads TGTGCCAGCAGTTCCCCAGGGAGGGACTATGGCTACACCTTC. This translates into CASSSPGRDYGYTF.

V usage is TRBV10-3 and J usage is TRBJ1-3; 8 bases fit TRBD1. The trim removed 0 bases at V and 3 bases at J, leaving 4 bases unmatched. The CDR3 has 16 residues. CDR1 and CDR2 from the germline V gene are ENHRY and SYGVKD. The CDR3 DNA is TGTGCCATCAGTGAGTCGGACAGGGCTGGTGGAAACACCATATATTTT. It yields the protein CAISESDRAGGNTIYF.

This chain joins TRBV5-4 and TRBJ2-6, with unresolved D. The V gene lost 1 base and the J gene lost 0 bases, with 14 bases spanning the gap. The germline V gene encodes CDR1 SGHNT and CDR2 YYREEE (reference sequence). This CDR3 spans 18 amino acids. This CDR3 is CASSLRHQVFSGANVLTF. In DNA form, the CDR3 reads TGTGCCAGCAGCTTGCGCCACCAGGTCTTCTCTGGGGCCAACGTCCTGACTTTC.

The chain uses TRBV5-1 and TRBJ1-2; possibly TRBD1 for D (5 bases). Germline V lookup: CDR1 SGHRS, CDR2 YFSETQ. This CDR3 has 13 residues. Between the trimmed V and J ends, which lost 4 bases and 3 bases, there was a span of 10 bases. This CDR3 reads CASSPQGDYGYTF. In DNA, the CDR3 is TGCGCCAGCAGCCCCCAGGGTGACTATGGCTACACCTTC.

The chain combines TRBV18 with TRBJ1-1, with no clear D. The germline V gene encodes CDR1 KGHSH and CDR2 LQKENI. This CDR3 has 15 residues. The V end lost 4 bases, the J end lost 0 bases, and 12 bases lay between the germline ends. DNA of the CDR3: TGTGCCAGCTCACGAGAGGAACGGGTGAACACTGAAGCTTTCTTT. It specifies CASSREERVNTEAFF.

The chain is built from TRBV6-1 and TRBJ2-7; TRBD2 agrees at 12 bases. Trimming cost V 2 bases and J 3 bases; bases outside gene matches: 5. The germline gives CDR1 MNHNS, CDR2 SASEGT. The CDR3 totals 16 residues. Here the CDR3 reads CASSESGLAGFYEQYV. The CDR3 coding sequence is TGTGCCAGCAGTGAATCGGGACTAGCGGGTTTCTACGAGCAGTACGTC.

The gene calls are TRBV27 and TRBJ1-3; D possibly corresponds to TRBD1 (5 bases). The CDR3 sequence is 16 residues long. Germline CDR1 is MNHEY and CDR2 is SMNVEV (reference sequence). V lost 2 bases and J 0 bases, leaving 11 bases between the germline ends. The CDR3 sequence: CASSLRDGTSGNTIYF. CDR3 sequence (DNA): TGTGCCAGCAGTTTAAGGGACGGAACCTCTGGAAACACCATATATTTT.

The rearrangement uses TRBV27 and TRBJ1-4; D remains unclear. The CDR3 contains 13 residues. V lost 6 bases and J 4 bases, leaving 9 bases between the germline ends. Germline CDR1 is MNHEY and CDR2 is SMNVEV (reference sequence). The CDR3 here is CASSSWINEKLFF. CDR3 in DNA: TGTGCCAGCAGCTCCTGGATTAATGAAAAACTGTTTTTT. The full variable domain, in which reference TRBV27 and TRBJ1-4 provide the parts outside the CDR3, is EAQVTQNPRYLITVTGKKLTVTCSQNMNHEYMSWYRQDPGLGLRQIYYSMNVEVTDKGDVPEGYKVSRKEKRNFPLILESPSPNQTSLYFCASSSWINEKLFFGSGTQLSVL.

The rearrangement joins TRBV19 to TRBJ2-7; D is uncertain. The CDR3 totals 13 residues. Deletions cut 3 bases from V and 2 bases from J, with 8 bases between. In germline, CDR1 is LNHDA, CDR2 SQIVND (reference sequence). CDR3 region: CASSMGPTYEQYV. CDR3 nucleotides: TGTGCCAGTAGTATGGGTCCAACCTACGAGCAGTACGTC.

This clone was observed a single time. The chain recombines TRBV5-1 with TRBJ2-5; D gene ambiguous. The germline gives CDR1 SGHRS, CDR2 YFSETQ. The CDR3 sequence is 12 residues long. V gave up 4 bases and J gave up 1 base, with 5 bases separating them. This CDR3 is CASSPSQETQYF. The DNA of the CDR3 is TGCGCCAGCAGCCCGAGCCAAGAGACCCAGTACTTC.

This clone has a single count. V is TRBV5-1 and J is TRBJ2-2, with D possibly being TRBD2 (5 bases). This CDR3 has 16 amino acids. Germline V gene sequence: CDR1 SGHRS, CDR2 YFSETQ. Trimming pared 6 bases from V and 0 bases from J, leaving 15 bases between. The CDR3 loop is CASTPGAAANTGELFF. The CDR3 region has the DNA TGCGCCAGCACCCCTGGAGCGGCAGCGAACACCGGGGAGCTGTTTTTT. The whole variable domain, remainder taken from reference TRBV5-1 and TRBJ2-2, is KAGVTQTPRYLIKTRGQQVTLSCSPISGHRSVSWYQQTPGQGLQFLFEYFSETQRNKGNFPGRFSGRQFSNSRSEMNVSTLELGDSALYLCASTPGAAANTGELFFGEGSRLTVL.

The rearrangement joins TRBV6-5 to TRBJ2-5; TRBD1 might be the D (5 bases). The CDR3 loop spans 15 amino acids. The germline V gene has CDR1 MNHEY and CDR2 SVGAGI. The V end lost 2 bases, the J end lost 5 bases, and 15 bases lay between the germline ends. In DNA, the CDR3 is TGTGCCAGCAGTTACCGTTGGACAAAAGGGGAGACCCAGTACTTC. Its translation: CASSYRWTKGETQYF.

The chain joins TRBV4-2 to TRBJ2-1, with a weak D call TRBD2 (6 bases). The CDR3 extends over 15 amino acids. V was cut by 6 bases and J by 9 bases, with 21 bases left in between. Germline CDR1 and CDR2: LGHNA and YNFKEQ. The CDR3 region has the DNA TGTGCCAGCAGTATAGGAAGTGGGGTGGAGGGTGAGCAGTTCTTC. Translation: CASSIGSGVEGEQFF.